Detailed here is one TCR beta chain. Its recognized antigen is unknown. No per-base quality is available; no much larger clone lies one base away. This specimen belongs to a study of T cell changes during pregnancy in multiple sclerosis (dated by TCRdb to the late 2010s). Background on the whole study: The study examined how the T cell repertoire changed over the course of pregnancy in women with multiple sclerosis.

Libraries were prepared through the immunoSEQ multiplex PCR assay. TCRdb mirrors the immuneACCESS table, restricted to in-frame sequences. Some clones are absent from its copies; in checked studies, under half trace to an unresolved V gene, and the reason for the others is unknown. For this sample the table gives over 85,000 clones, of which around 90% were detected only once. Roughly 2% of the sample belongs to the ten largest clones. At the junction V is shortened by 5 bases and J by 2 bases; bases outside the gene matches: 5. The CDR3 runs 14 amino acids, cysteine and phenylalanine included. Solely the CDR3 DNA is kept, with 42 bases framed from the first base. For CDR1 and CDR2, the germline V gene lists SGHAT and FQNNGV.

The rearrangement combines TRBV11-2 with TRBJ1-2; 7 nucleotides in the junction match TRBD1. Sequencing used peripheral blood, obtained in the first trimester of pregnancy. This receptor was obtained from a female donor in good health, enrolled as a control in a pregnancy study. This receptor carries the CDR3 CASSPRGVNYGYTF. The DNA sequence reads TGTGCCAGCAGCCCCAGGGGGGTAAACTATGGCTACACCTTC.